Presented here are 8 T cell receptor beta chains from one specimen sequenced in a study of T cells expressing NK-cell markers. TCRdb reworked the 5' RACE reads into one entry per CDR3 protein, no DNA. The sample holds roughly 430,000 distinct CDR3 sequences. The sample comprised blood T cells: a sorted CD56 or NKG2C T cell subset, CD4+ or CD8+ T cells, or bulk PBMC T cells (not recorded which). These TCRs come from a woman between 18 and 70 years old in good health.

The V and J genes are TRBV23-1 and TRBJ2-7; TCRdb's assignment of TRBD1 cannot be checked, as there is no DNA. TRBV23-1 has ORF status, its function being uncertain. The CDR3 loop spans 17 amino acids. The CDR3 sequence is CASSLVAGTGGSYEQYF.

The chain is built from TRBV5-4 and TRBJ2-2; the D call of TRBD1 rests on TCRdb alone, since no DNA is present to check it. CDR1 is SGHNT and CDR2 is YYREEE in the germline V gene (reference sequence). The CDR3 is 15 residues long. CDR3 sequence reads: CASSYSGAGTGELFF.

V and J are TRBV5-5 and TRBJ2-2; the D call of TRBD1 rests on TCRdb alone, since no DNA is present to check it. This CDR3 region has 14 residues. The V gene's germline CDR1 is SGHKS and CDR2 YYEKEE (reference sequence). The CDR3 spells CASSGDRITGELFF.

The chain recombines TRBV20-1 with TRBJ2-1; TCRdb proposes TRBD2, but this gene call is untestable without DNA. The CDR3 has 11 residues. Germline CDR1 and CDR2: DFQATT and SNEGSKA (reference sequence). This CDR3 reads CSVQAGDEQFF.

The chain has TRBV5-1 and TRBJ1-1. The CDR3 totals 14 residues. Looked up from germline, CDR1 is SGHRS and CDR2 is YFSETQ. CDR3 amino acids: CASSFRGEGTEAFF.

The J gene is TRBJ1-2, the V gene TRBV20-1; TCRdb calls TRBD1, which cannot be checked without DNA. Germline assignment: CDR1 DFQATT and CDR2 SNEGSKA (reference sequence). The CDR3 is 12 amino acids. The CDR3 is CSARQGTYGYTF.

The J gene is TRBJ2-2, the V gene TRBV5-4; the D call of TRBD2 rests on TCRdb alone, since no DNA is present to check it. There are 15 residues in the CDR3. The germline V gene encodes CDR1 SGHNT and CDR2 YYREEE (reference sequence). The CDR3: CASRPAGKNTGELFF.

The J gene is TRBJ2-3, the V gene TRBV4-2; TCRdb indicates TRBD2, and absent DNA this call remains unverified. The CDR3 loop spans 16 amino acids. Germline CDR1 reads LGHNA; CDR2 reads YNFKEQ. Here the CDR3 reads CASSQDPSGSADTQYF.